A single sample is the source of the 25 T cell receptor beta chains below, sequenced in a study of monozygotic twins with inflammatory bowel disease. TCRdb re-analyzed the 5' RACE reads; it lists each CDR3 protein once, without DNA. Across some 450,000 distinct CDR3 sequences, the top ten clones capture 2% to 2.5% of the sample. Sequencing was done on a sample of blood. Every receptor here comes from a human donor with ulcerative colitis or Crohn's disease, or a healthy co-twin of an affected twin (not recorded which).

The chain employs TRBV5-1 and TRBJ2-7; TCRdb returns TRBD1, unconfirmable since there is no DNA. CDR3 length: 14 residues. In germline, CDR1 is SGHRS, CDR2 YFSETQ. CDR3 loop: CAISTGGDSYEQYF. Filled out from reference TRBV5-1 and TRBJ2-7, the complete variable domain reads KAGVTQTPRYLIKTRGQQVTLSCSPISGHRSVSWYQQTPGQGLQFLFEYFSETQRNKGNFPGRFSGRQFSNSRSEMNVSTLELGDSALYLCAISTGGDSYEQYFGPGTRLTVT.

This chain joins TRBV7-2 and TRBJ2-3. Germline CDR1 and CDR2: SGHTA and FQGNSA. The CDR3 covers 13 residues. CDR3 protein: CASSLRVADTQYF.

J is TRBJ2-7 and V is TRBV10-3; no DNA is available, so the TRBD1 call from TCRdb remains unchecked. The CDR3 consists of 12 residues. The germline V gene has CDR1 ENHRY and CDR2 SYGVKD. This chain's CDR3 is CAISQGDNEQYF.

The chain links TRBV2 to TRBJ2-2; checking the TCRdb D call of TRBD2 is not possible without DNA. Germline lookup yields CDR1 SNHLY and CDR2 FYNNEI. The CDR3 is 16 residues long. CDR3: CASSGLSGINTGELFF.

The rearrangement links TRBV6-2 or TRBV6-3 to TRBJ2-4; TCRdb reports TRBD2, a call that lacks DNA to check it against. The germline V gene has CDR1 MNHEY and CDR2 SVGEGT. This CDR3 spans 20 amino acids. The CDR3 protein is CASSYPLAGGSTIAKNIQYF.

This sequence joins TRBV5-1 and TRBJ2-7; TCRdb calls TRBD2, which cannot be checked without DNA. Germline CDR1 and CDR2: SGHRS and YFSETQ. The length of the CDR3 is 16 residues. CDR3 residues: CASSLGGSSGYYEQYF.

The rearrangement joins TRBV19 to TRBJ2-1; TCRdb outputs TRBD2, but without DNA this stays unchecked. The CDR3 consists of 13 residues. CDR1 is LNHDA and CDR2 is SQIVND in the germline V gene (reference sequence). CDR3 loop: CASSIDESGSKFF.

This rearrangement joins TRBV29-1 to TRBJ1-1; there is no DNA to check the TCRdb D call of TRBD1. Germline lookup yields CDR1 SQVTM and CDR2 ANQGSEA. The CDR3 covers 14 residues. The CDR3 region is CSGDTGTGGSEAFF.

The chain is built from TRBV28 and TRBJ2-4. This CDR3 is 17 amino acids long. Germline lookup yields CDR1 MDHEN and CDR2 SYDVKM. The CDR3 region is CASSFDGWGSAKNIQYF.

The rearrangement uses TRBV4-1 and TRBJ2-3; the D call of TRBD1 rests on TCRdb alone, since no DNA is present to check it. The length of the CDR3 is 15 residues. Germline V gives CDR1 MGHRA, CDR2 YSYEKL. The CDR3: CASSPGTGSTDTQYF.

The chain carries TRBV9 and TRBJ2-7. CDR1 and CDR2 (germline): SGDLS, YYNGEE. The CDR3 consists of 14 residues. The CDR3 is CASSVDHSYYEQYF. Full variable domain (missing parts from reference TRBV9 and TRBJ2-7): DSGVTQTPKHLITATGQRVTLRCSPRSGDLSVYWYQQSLDQGLQFLIQYYNGEERAKGNILERFSAQQFPDLHSELNLSSLELGDSALYFCASSVDHSYYEQYFGPGTRLTVT.

The CDR3: CASSPTSGRAQNIQYF. This chain uses TRBV27 with TRBJ2-4; the D call of TRBD2 rests on TCRdb alone, since no DNA is present to check it. Germline CDR1 MNHEY, CDR2 SMNVEV (reference sequence). The CDR3 loop spans 16 amino acids.

The J gene is TRBJ2-1, the V gene TRBV5-1. The CDR3 is made up of 14 amino acids. Germline CDR1 is SGHRS and CDR2 is YFSETQ. Here the CDR3 reads CASSLEFVANEQFF.

The rearrangement joins TRBV24-1 to TRBJ2-5; TCRdb gives TRBD2 as the D gene, but with no DNA this cannot be confirmed. The CDR3 covers 14 residues. Per the germline V gene, CDR1 is KGHDR and CDR2 is SFDVKD. The chain's CDR3 is CATSDLGGQETQYF.

This chain uses TRBV6-6 with TRBJ1-3. The germline V gene has CDR1 MNHNY and CDR2 SVGAGI (reference sequence). CDR3 size: 14 residues. This CDR3 is CASTHPISGNTIYF.

The genes are TRBV2 and TRBJ2-5. This CDR3 region has 13 residues. Germline lookup yields CDR1 SNHLY and CDR2 FYNNEI. CDR3 protein: CASSEGGIETQYF. Complete variable domain (other parts from reference TRBV2 and TRBJ2-5): EPEVTQTPSHQVTQMGQEVILRCVPISNHLYFYWYRQILGQKVEFLVSFYNNEISEKSEIFDDQFSVERPDGSNFTLKIRSTKLEDSAMYFCASSEGGIETQYFGPGTRLLVL.

V is TRBV19 and J is TRBJ1-1; TCRdb lists TRBD1, though no DNA is available to test this call. Germline CDR1 LNHDA, CDR2 SQIVND (reference sequence). This CDR3 spans 14 amino acids. CDR3 residues: CASSIGGGAAEAFF.

The V call is TRBV18, the J call TRBJ1-1. The length of the CDR3 is 14 residues. Germline assignment: CDR1 KGHSH and CDR2 LQKENI. CDR3 sequence reads: CASSPKELNTEAFF.

The rearrangement links TRBV7-3 to TRBJ1-6; the D call from TCRdb, TRBD1, cannot be confirmed without DNA. Germline CDR1 and CDR2: SGHTA and FQGTGA. The CDR3 covers 13 residues. The CDR3 is CASATGMNSPLHF.

The CDR3 is CASSLGERAEKLFF. The rearrangement uses TRBV5-1 and TRBJ1-4; TCRdb's D call of TRBD1 is untestable without DNA. The CDR3 length is 14 residues. CDR1 is SGHRS and CDR2 is YFSETQ in the germline V gene.

CDR3 protein: CSAGGQSKKNCFF. The chain recombines TRBV20-1 with TRBJ1-4; TCRdb gives TRBD1 as the D gene, but with no DNA this cannot be confirmed. The CDR3 runs 13 residues. Germline lookup yields CDR1 DFQATT and CDR2 SNEGSKA (reference sequence).

J is TRBJ1-2 and V is TRBV6-5; with no DNA, the TCRdb D assignment of TRBD1 cannot be verified. CDR1 MNHEY and CDR2 SVGAGI come from the germline V gene. The length of the CDR3 is 13 residues. The CDR3 spells CASRDRGSDGYTF.

The CDR3 here is CASSSGTGLLAGELFF. The genes are TRBV5-6 and TRBJ2-2; TCRdb's D call of TRBD1 is untestable without DNA. The CDR3 covers 16 residues. Per the germline V gene, CDR1 is SGHDT and CDR2 is YYEEEE.

The chain recombines TRBV5-1 with TRBJ2-1; TCRdb outputs TRBD2, but without DNA this stays unchecked. Germline V gene data show CDR1 as SGHRS and CDR2 as YFSETQ. This CDR3 region has 13 residues. The CDR3 loop reads CASSLEKGLRQFF.

V is TRBV20-1 and J is TRBJ2-1; TCRdb's D gene call, TRBD2, goes unchecked for lack of DNA. Germline V CDR1 and CDR2: DFQATT, SNEGSKA (reference sequence). The CDR3 runs 14 residues. The CDR3 loop is CSAYGLAGDNEQFF.